These 18 T cell receptor beta chains originate from one sample sequenced in a study of blood T cell repertoires in COVID-19. The table came from immunoSEQ multiplex PCR; TCRdb's copy has only in-frame clones and leaves some out. This sample has about 80,000 clones, with about 78% found just once. Sample: peripheral blood. The receptors here all came from a human donor in a cohort sampled during active COVID-19.

This clone was seen once. The chain carries TRBV6-5 and TRBJ2-7; 7 nucleotides align to TRBD2. Per the germline V gene, CDR1 is MNHEY and CDR2 is SVGAGI. With V trimmed by 0 bases and J by 1 base, 3 bases remained unmatched. CDR3 length equals 15 residues. The CDR3 nucleotides are TGTGCCAGCAGTTACTCGGGCGGGAGATCCTACGAGCAGTACTTC. Translation: CASSYSGGRSYEQYF.

The genes are TRBV3-1 (or the pseudogene TRBV3-2) and TRBJ2-1; D perhaps matches TRBD2 (6 bases). The CDR3 sequence is 15 residues long. The germline CDR1 and CDR2 sequences are LGHDT and YNNKEL (reference sequence). Trimming took off 4 bases at V and 4 bases at J, with 14 bases between the two ends. The CDR3 DNA is TGTGCCAGCAGCCCTCGAGCGGGCCTATACAATGAGCAGTTCTTC. Protein: CASSPRAGLYNEQFF.

Judged by abundance, this clone is medium-sized (0.01 to 0.1%). This rearrangement joins TRBV6-5 to TRBJ2-7, with a weak D call TRBD2 (5 bases). The CDR3 is made up of 15 amino acids. V gave up 6 bases and J gave up 0 bases, with 15 bases separating them. Germline lookup yields CDR1 MNHEY and CDR2 SVGAGI. Written as DNA, the CDR3 is TGTGCCAGCAGCGGGGATCTCCAGAGCTCCTACGAGCAGTACTTC. Residues: CASSGDLQSSYEQYF.

This clone was seen just once. The chain employs TRBV5-8 and TRBJ1-2, with D maybe TRBD1 (5 bases). The CDR3 runs to 13 residues. The germline V gene has CDR1 SGHTS and CDR2 YDEGEE. V was shortened by 5 bases and J by 4 bases, with 12 bases between the two germline ends. In DNA, the CDR3 is TGTGCCAGCAGTCCAGGGTTATCCTATGGCTACACCTTC. It translates to CASSPGLSYGYTF.

J is TRBJ2-3 and V is TRBV7-9, with D maybe TRBD2 (6 bases). V was pared by 1 base and J by 1 base, with 15 bases between. Germline lookup yields CDR1 SEHNR and CDR2 FQNEAQ (reference sequence). The CDR3 sequence is 17 residues long. The CDR3 sequence is CASSLVGTLPGTDTQYF. As DNA, the CDR3 is TGTGCCAGCAGCTTAGTGGGGACTCTCCCAGGCACAGATACGCAGTATTTT.

This rearrangement joins TRBV6-5 to TRBJ1-1, with D hard to call. CDR1 is MNHEY and CDR2 is SVGAGI in the germline V gene. V shed 0 bases and J shed 7 bases, with 9 bases lying between them. The CDR3 length is 13 residues. The CDR3 coding sequence is TGTGCCAGCAGTTACTCTTTCCAGTTTGAAGCTTTCTTT. Amino acid sequence: CASSYSFQFEAFF.

This clone was detected only a few times. This chain uses TRBV28 with TRBJ2-7; 7 positions agree with TRBD1. This CDR3 comprises 15 residues. CDR1 is MDHEN, CDR2 SYDVKM, per germline. Germline trimming cut 7 bases from V and 1 base from J; bases unmatched to any gene: 10. CDR3 protein: CASTPAHRGSYEQYF. CDR3 coding DNA: TGTGCCAGCACCCCGGCCCACAGGGGATCCTACGAGCAGTACTTC.

The chain carries TRBV7-9 and TRBJ2-7, with TRBD2 identical over 9 bases. CDR1 is SEHNR and CDR2 is FQNEAQ in the germline V gene (reference sequence). The V gene end was trimmed by 5 bases and the J gene end by 2 bases; junction bases not matched to a gene: 4. This CDR3 region has 14 residues. DNA of the CDR3: TGTGCCAGCAGCGGGGGGACTAGCCCCTACGAGCAGTACGTC. This encodes CASSGGTSPYEQYV.

This rearrangement joins TRBV7-6 to TRBJ2-3; 11 bases line up with TRBD1. Per germline, CDR1 SGHVS and CDR2 FNYEAQ. CDR3 size: 15 residues. V lost 5 bases, J lost 6 bases, and 7 bases stayed unmatched. The CDR3 DNA follows: TGTGCCAGCAGCCCCAGGACAGGGGGCTGGGATACGCAGTATTTT. It specifies CASSPRTGGWDTQYF.

The J gene is TRBJ1-5, the V gene TRBV19; 8 nucleotides match TRBD1. CDR1 and CDR2 (germline): LNHDA, SQIVND (reference sequence). Trimming at V came to 4 bases and at J to 0 bases, leaving 14 bases not matched to a gene. The CDR3 runs 19 residues. The CDR3 nucleotides are TGTGCCAGTAGTACCAGGACAGGGTGGCCTATATATAGCAATCAGCCCCAGCATTTT. It encodes CASSTRTGWPIYSNQPQHF. The full variable domain, in which reference TRBV19 and TRBJ1-5 provide the parts outside the CDR3, is DGGITQSPKYLFRKEGQNVTLSCEQNLNHDAMYWYRQDPGQGLRLIYYSQIVNDFQKGDIAEGYSVSREKKESFPLTVTSAQKNPTAFYLCASSTRTGWPIYSNQPQHFGDGTRLSIL.

The V and J genes are TRBV7-9 and TRBJ2-7, with TRBD1 identical over 9 bases. This CDR3 is 15 amino acids long. V shed 0 bases and J 5 bases; nucleotides not matched to a gene: 5. The germline CDR1 and CDR2 sequences are SEHNR and FQNEAQ (reference sequence). CDR3 bases: TGTGCCAGCAGCTTAGCGCGGGACAGGGTTAACGAGCAGTACTTC. The encoded protein is CASSLARDRVNEQYF. Complete variable domain (other parts from reference TRBV7-9 and TRBJ2-7): DTGVSQNPRHKITKRGQNVTFRCDPISEHNRLYWYRQTLGQGPEFLTYFQNEAQLEKSRLLSDRFSAERPKGSFSTLEIQRTEQGDSAMYLCASSLARDRVNEQYFGPGTRLTVT.

This chain connects TRBV6-4 to TRBJ1-4; D uncertain. V was pared by 6 bases and J by 4 bases, with 21 bases between. CDR1 is MRHNA and CDR2 is SNTAGT in the germline V gene. The CDR3 contains 17 residues. CDR3 region: CASRPRCPPDHNEKLFF. CDR3 bases: TGTGCCAGCAGACCCAGGTGTCCGCCGGATCATAATGAAAAACTGTTTTTT.

This clone was picked up a small number of times. For the CDR3, the DNA is TGTGCCAGCAGTCCCCTGGACAGCAGCCATGGCTACACCTTC. This translates into CASSPLDSSHGYTF. V usage is TRBV27 and J usage is TRBJ1-2; maybe TRBD1 (6 bases). This CDR3 comprises 14 residues. The germline V and J ends were trimmed by 5 bases and 6 bases, with 16 bases remaining between them. Per the germline V gene, CDR1 is MNHEY and CDR2 is SMNVEV (reference sequence).

This chain joins TRBV29-1 and TRBJ2-7, with D possibly TRBD1 on 6 matching bases. Per the germline V gene, CDR1 is SQVTM and CDR2 is ANQGSEA. The length of the CDR3 is 14 residues. V shed 6 bases and J shed 6 bases, with 21 bases lying between them. CDR3 amino acids: CSVLGSPGVVEQYF. Written as DNA, the CDR3 is TGCAGCGTCCTCGGGTCGCCAGGGGTCGTCGAGCAGTACTTC.

The CDR3 DNA reads TGTGCTAGTGTAGGGACAGCGGGAGGAGGGCCAGATACGCAGTATTTT. Amino acids: CASVGTAGGGPDTQYF. V usage is TRBV12-5 and J usage is TRBJ2-3; 9 nucleotides line up with TRBD2. The CDR3 length is 16 residues. The J segment lost 4 bases and the V segment lost 7 bases, leaving 12 bases of the junction unmatched. Germline values: CDR1 LGHNT, CDR2 FRNRAP.

The chain employs TRBV5-6 and TRBJ2-7; the match to TRBD2 covers 16 bases. The J segment lost 7 bases and the V segment lost 4 bases, leaving 5 bases of the junction unmatched. Germline CDR1 SGHDT, CDR2 YYEEEE. CDR3 length: 15 residues. CDR3 loop: CASSKGTSGRGEQYV. The CDR3 coding sequence is TGTGCCAGCAGCAAAGGGACTAGCGGGAGGGGGGAGCAGTACGTC.

The chain is built from TRBV9 and TRBJ2-1; TRBD2 matches at 14 bases. V was clipped by 4 bases and J by 0 bases; unmatched bases: 12. From germline, CDR1 is SGDLS and CDR2 YYNGEE. The CDR3 extends over 20 amino acids. The chain's CDR3 is CASSTQTSGRAWSSYNEQFF. CDR3 nucleotide sequence: TGTGCCAGCAGCACACAGACTAGCGGGAGGGCCTGGAGCTCCTACAATGAGCAGTTCTTC.

The chain couples TRBV7-9 to TRBJ1-5; D perhaps matches TRBD1 (5 bases). With 7 bases removed from V and 3 bases from J, the gap between germline ends came to 13 bases. The CDR3 is 14 amino acids. CDR1 SEHNR and CDR2 FQNEAQ come from the germline V gene (reference sequence). CDR3 bases: TGTGCCAGCACTAACGGGGGAAACAATCAGCCCCAGCATTTT. It codes for CASTNGGNNQPQHF.